One sample yielded the 20 T cell receptor beta chains listed below, sequenced in a study of T cell repertoires in cytomegalovirus infection. A single record per CDR3 protein comes from TCRdb applying MiXCR to the reads. The data show about 490,000 distinct CDR3 sequences, 11% seen once. Sample: PBMCs. The receptors were gathered from a human donor in good health (CMV status not recorded). Some clones in this sample may be carry-over from other donors' samples.

This clonotype has only a few counts. V usage is TRBV29-1 and J usage is TRBJ2-1; TRBD2 is a possible D gene (6 bases). The CDR3 extends over 14 amino acids. Germline V gene sequence: CDR1 SQVTM, CDR2 ANQGSEA. Trimming removed 8 bases at V and 8 bases at J, with 22 bases between. The CDR3 loop is CSLETGLASDEQFF. The DNA for the CDR3 is TGCAGCCTCGAAACGGGGCTAGCGTCCGATGAGCAGTTCTTC.

This clonotype has at least ten counts. V is TRBV5-1 and J is TRBJ1-6, with 8 nucleotides matching TRBD1. The CDR3 contains 15 residues. V lost 3 bases to trimming and J lost 8 bases; unmatched junction nucleotides: 7. Germline V gene lookup returns CDR1 SGHRS and CDR2 YFSETQ. Here the CDR3 reads CASSYGQGGDSPLHF. The CDR3 coding sequence is TGCGCCAGCAGCTATGGACAGGGCGGCGATTCACCCCTCCACTTT. Complete variable domain (other parts from reference TRBV5-1 and TRBJ1-6): KAGVTQTPRYLIKTRGQQVTLSCSPISGHRSVSWYQQTPGQGLQFLFEYFSETQRNKGNFPGRFSGRQFSNSRSEMNVSTLELGDSALYLCASSYGQGGDSPLHFGNGTRLTVT.

V usage is TRBV5-1 and J usage is TRBJ2-4, with 7 bases identical to TRBD1. J lost 5 bases, V lost 3 bases, and 5 bases had no gene match. The CDR3 contains 14 residues. CDR1 is SGHRS and CDR2 is YFSETQ in the germline V gene. This CDR3 reads CASSYPGTENIQYF. In nucleotides, the CDR3 is TGCGCCAGCAGCTACCCCGGGACAGAAAACATTCAGTACTTC.

This clonotype has ten or more counts. The CDR3 here is CASSSLAGTSYNEQFF. Here the CDR3 DNA reads TGTGCCAGCAGTTCCTTAGCGGGAACCTCCTACAATGAGCAGTTCTTC. The chain couples TRBV28 to TRBJ2-1; 8 bases are shared with TRBD2. The CDR3 runs to 16 residues. CDR1 and CDR2 from the germline V gene are MDHEN and SYDVKM. V was clipped by 4 bases and J by 0 bases; unmatched bases: 5.

This clonotype has a count of ten or more. J is TRBJ2-5 and V is TRBV6-1; no definite D call. Between the trimmed V and J ends, which lost 2 bases and 1 base, there was a span of 11 bases. The CDR3 contains 15 residues. Germline CDR1 is MNHNS and CDR2 is SASEGT. CDR3 nucleotide sequence: TGTGCCAGCAGTGAAAACCCGGGCCCCCAAGAGACCCAGTACTTC. The encoded protein is CASSENPGPQETQYF.

The V and J genes are TRBV6-5 and TRBJ2-7; 12 bases line up with TRBD2. The CDR3 totals 16 residues. V shed 2 bases, J shed 2 bases, and the junction held 4 bases outside the gene matches. The V gene's germline CDR1 is MNHEY and CDR2 SVGAGI. This CDR3 is CASSYGTSGFPYEQYF. The CDR3 DNA reads TGTGCCAGCAGTTACGGGACTAGCGGGTTCCCCTACGAGCAGTACTTC.

Concerning this clonotype itself: This may come from a read error, since a much larger clone is one base off. The CDR3 DNA sequence: TGTGCCAGTCGTATTCACGGGGGGGTGAACACTGAAGCTTTCTTT. It yields the protein CASRIHGGVNTEAFF. The chain links TRBV19 to TRBJ1-1; weak D call: TRBD1 (5 bases). The CDR3 is made up of 15 amino acids. In germline, CDR1 is LNHDA, CDR2 SQIVND (reference sequence).

This clonotype was found many times. The chain is built from TRBV6-1 and TRBJ1-5; possible D gene TRBD1, 6 bases. Germline V gives CDR1 MNHNS, CDR2 SASEGT. The CDR3 contains 15 residues. The ends were cut back, 7 bases at V and 0 bases at J, with 13 bases in the middle. CDR3 loop: CASKSDRYSNQPQHF. The CDR3, as DNA: TGTGCCAGCAAATCGGACAGATATAGCAATCAGCCCCAGCATTTT.

This clonotype occurred many times. The chain carries TRBV29-1 and TRBJ2-1, with TRBD2 matching over 9 bases. The germline CDR1 and CDR2 sequences are SQVTM and ANQGSEA. J gave up 6 bases and V 5 bases, and 26 bases lay outside the gene matches. The CDR3 totals 20 residues. The CDR3 spells CSVIRRDRSFASGVFNEQFF. CDR3 coding DNA: TGCAGCGTTATCCGCCGGGACCGATCGTTCGCTAGCGGGGTGTTCAATGAGCAGTTCTTC.

This clonotype was counted at least ten times. The chain is built from TRBV12-3 or TRBV12-4 and TRBJ1-1; the D is unclear. This CDR3 region has 13 residues. V lost 6 bases to trimming and J lost 1 base, with 9 bases between them. The CDR3 DNA reads TGTGCCAGCAGGGTCGCGGGGAACACTGAAGCTTTCTTT. This sequence encodes CASRVAGNTEAFF.

This clonotype was recorded at least ten times. The chain recombines TRBV6-5 with TRBJ1-5; unclear D gene. The CDR3 runs 13 residues. The V gene's germline CDR1 is MNHEY and CDR2 SVGAGI. V was cut by 5 bases and J by 7 bases, with 12 bases left in between. The CDR3, as DNA: TGTGCCAGCAGTCGGTCCGAGTCCCAGCCCCAGCATTTT. Its protein is CASSRSESQPQHF.

This clonotype came up a few times. V is TRBV14 and J is TRBJ2-2; D uncertain. Per germline, CDR1 SGHDN and CDR2 FVKESK. V was trimmed by 2 bases and J by 3 bases, leaving 13 bases between them. CDR3 size: 16 residues. The CDR3 loop reads CASSQWTSADTGELFF. The CDR3 nucleotides are TGTGCCAGCAGCCAATGGACGTCCGCGGACACCGGGGAGCTGTTTTTT.

As to this clonotype: This may be a read error: a much more frequent sequence differs by one nucleotide. The V gene is TRBV5-1, the J gene TRBJ2-7, with TRBD2 matching over 8 bases. V shed 0 bases, J shed 2 bases, and the junction held 10 bases outside the gene matches. Germline V gene lookup returns CDR1 SGHRS and CDR2 YFSETQ. This CDR3 spans 17 amino acids. This CDR3 reads CASSLGLRAGETYEQYF. DNA for the CDR3: TGCGCCAGCAGCTTGGGACTTCGAGCGGGAGAGACCTACGAGCAGTACTTC.

This clonotype has at least ten counts. V is TRBV5-6 and J is TRBJ1-4; no reliable D call. The CDR3 runs 13 residues. Trimming stripped 3 bases from V and 5 bases from J, with 8 bases between. From germline, CDR1 is SGHDT and CDR2 YYEEEE. CDR3 region: CASSSNVNEKLFF. The CDR3 coding sequence is TGTGCCAGCAGCTCTAACGTGAATGAAAAACTGTTTTTT.

This clonotype was detected ten times or more. CDR3 coding DNA: TGCGCCAGCAGCTCCCGACAGACCATATCCTACAATGAGCAGTTCTTC. Protein product: CASSSRQTISYNEQFF. The chain is built from TRBV5-1 and TRBJ2-1, with a possible D match to TRBD1 (5 bases). V dropped 3 bases and J dropped 1 base, with 14 bases sitting between them. Germline-derived CDR1 and CDR2 are SGHRS and YFSETQ. The CDR3 contains 16 residues.

This clonotype showed up just a few times. The rearrangement links TRBV3-1 to TRBJ1-5; D perhaps matches TRBD1 (6 bases). CDR3 size: 14 residues. The V end lost 2 bases, the J end lost 15 bases, and 20 bases lay between the germline ends. Per the germline V gene, CDR1 is LGHDT and CDR2 is YNNKEL (reference sequence). The CDR3 bases are TGTGCCAGCAGCCAAACGTCTGGAAGGGGGGGTTTGCATTTT. Amino acids: CASSQTSGRGGLHF.

This clonotype came up many times. This chain links TRBV7-2 with TRBJ2-5; 7 bases fit TRBD2. The CDR3 has 15 residues. Losses at the gene ends were 0 bases for V and 3 bases for J; bases not matched to a gene: 4. Germline CDR1 and CDR2: SGHTA and FQGNSA. The CDR3 region is CASSLAGTTEETQYF. The CDR3 DNA reads TGTGCCAGCAGCTTAGCCGGGACTACGGAAGAGACCCAGTACTTC.

This clonotype was counted between two and nine times. The genes are TRBV19 and TRBJ1-2; TRBD1 matches 9 bases. Germline V lookup: CDR1 LNHDA, CDR2 SQIVND (reference sequence). The V segment lost 5 bases and the J segment 6 bases; nucleotides outside the gene matches: 7. The CDR3 runs to 14 residues. CDR3 sequence: CASSGTGGGDGYTF. CDR3 bases: TGTGCCAGTAGTGGCACAGGGGGCGGCGATGGCTACACCTTC.

This clonotype was counted at least ten times. J is TRBJ2-7 and V is TRBV5-1; 10 bases are a match to TRBD1. CDR3 length equals 14 residues. The germline V gene has CDR1 SGHRS and CDR2 YFSETQ. V lost 4 bases to trimming and J lost 6 bases; unmatched junction nucleotides: 7. The CDR3 is CASSPGTGEGEQYF. As DNA, the CDR3 is TGCGCCAGCAGCCCCGGGACAGGGGAAGGCGAGCAGTACTTC.

Ten or more counts support this clonotype. This chain links TRBV7-9 with TRBJ1-6; 11 bases are a match to TRBD1. The CDR3 runs to 17 residues. Trimming at V came to 3 bases and at J to 7 bases, leaving 8 bases not matched to a gene. The germline CDR1 and CDR2 sequences are SEHNR and FQNEAQ (reference sequence). The CDR3 protein is CASSLTGTGGGNSPLHF. The CDR3 DNA sequence: TGTGCCAGCAGCTTGACTGGGACAGGGGGTGGGAATTCACCCCTCCACTTT.